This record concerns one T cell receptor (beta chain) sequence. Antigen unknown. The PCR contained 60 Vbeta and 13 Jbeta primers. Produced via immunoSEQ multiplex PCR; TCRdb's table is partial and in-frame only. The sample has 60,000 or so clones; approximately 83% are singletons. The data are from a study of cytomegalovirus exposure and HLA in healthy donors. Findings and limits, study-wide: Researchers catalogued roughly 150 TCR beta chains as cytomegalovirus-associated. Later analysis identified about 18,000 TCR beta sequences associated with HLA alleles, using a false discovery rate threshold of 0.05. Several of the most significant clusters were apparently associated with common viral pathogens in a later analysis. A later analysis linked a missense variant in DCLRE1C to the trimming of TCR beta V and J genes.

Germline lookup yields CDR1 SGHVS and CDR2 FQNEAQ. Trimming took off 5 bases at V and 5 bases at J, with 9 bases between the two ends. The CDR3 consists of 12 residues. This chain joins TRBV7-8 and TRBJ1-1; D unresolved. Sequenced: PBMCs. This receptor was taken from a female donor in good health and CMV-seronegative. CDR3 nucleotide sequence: TGTGCCAGCAGCCGCGGCGAGACTGAAGCTTTCTTT. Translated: CASSRGETEAFF.